This T cell receptor (beta chain) was observed in a study of vaccination and CD4 T cells after COVID-19. Study-level information: Post-vaccine specimens were obtained a median around 72 days after dose two (range 14 to 241). As control conditions, cultures were given either a CEFX pool serving as positive control, an HIV-1 Nef pool, or no peptide at all.

Treatment noted: approximately nine-day PBMC culture with coronavirus spike peptide pools or control peptides (ViraFEST assay). With 2 bases clipped from V and 2 bases from J, the junction kept 11 bases outside the gene matches. CDR3 length: 17 residues. CDR1 and CDR2 from the germline V gene are MNHEY and SMNVEV (reference sequence). This clonotype was observed a handful of times. What it binds is unknown. Cultured CD4+ T cell DNA was sequenced using the Oncomine TCR Beta short-read assay. From CD4+ T cells that had been cultured, genomic DNA was extracted. TCRdb called the PCR reads again in MiXCR, with one record for every CDR3 protein. The table lists 15,000 to 20,000 distinct CDR3 sequences, around 68% of them singletons, with around a sixth in the top ten.

The clonotype was recovered from a human donor who had recovered from COVID-19. Sequenced input: CD4+ T cells from blood, cultured in vitro. This chain connects TRBV27 to TRBJ1-1; TRBD1 agrees at 7 bases. As DNA, the CDR3 is TGTGCCAGCAGTTTAAGGCCCCAGGGGGTCCCTAACACTGAAGCTTTCTTT. Residues: CASSLRPQGVPNTEAFF.